This note documents a single TCR beta chain sequence. Assay used: immunoSEQ multiplex PCR; TCRdb lists only in-frame clones, some missing. Among 150,000 to 200,000 clones, just over 90% were seen once, and the ten largest hold 3.6%. The data originate from a study of T cell responses to AZD1222 COVID-19 vaccine. This TCR was sampled from an adult who received the MenACWY meningococcal vaccine as a control. Sample: peripheral blood, taken 28 days after the second dose of the MenACWY control vaccine.

CDR3 sequence (DNA): TGTGCCAGCAGCTTAGTACGGGGCTCACGCTCTGGAAACACCATATATTTT. This gives the protein CASSLVRGSRSGNTIYF. V usage is TRBV11-2 and J usage is TRBJ1-3; possible D gene TRBD1, 5 bases. Trimming removed 1 base from V and 0 bases from J, with 13 bases in between. This CDR3 contains 17 residues. CDR1 is SGHAT, CDR2 FQNNGV, per germline.